The 21 T cell receptor beta chains below come from one sample, sequenced in a study of shared clonotypes between healthy human individuals. Naive CD8 isolation took CD45RO-negative cells positively selected for CCR7 and excluded terminally differentiated effector memory CD45RA+ cells. Only in-frame clones appear in the TCRdb table, and some are missing; sequencing was by immunoSEQ multiplex PCR. The table has more than 2 million clones, about 93% seen once. Sequenced: naive CD8+ T cells from PBMCs. These receptors originate from a man in his late teens or twenties in good health. Some clones in this sample may be carry-over from other donors' samples.

The chain recombines TRBV7-3 with TRBJ2-2; D ambiguous. V dropped 1 base and J dropped 1 base, with 7 bases sitting between them. CDR3 length: 15 amino acids. Germline V gene sequence: CDR1 SGHTA, CDR2 FQGTGA. CDR3 residues: CASSLIRQNTGELFF. CDR3 sequence (DNA): TGTGCCAGCAGCTTAATCCGACAGAACACCGGGGAGCTGTTTTTT.

The chain links TRBV6-5 to TRBJ2-1; weak D call: TRBD2 (6 bases). Per germline, CDR1 MNHEY and CDR2 SVGAGI. This CDR3 spans 15 amino acids. V was cut by 2 bases and J by 0 bases, with 8 bases left in between. CDR3 sequence (DNA): TGTGCCAGCAGTTACAGGGACTTCTCCTACAATGAGCAGTTCTTC. This translates into CASSYRDFSYNEQFF.

For the CDR3, the DNA is TGTGCCAGCAGTCTACTAGCGGGAGAGGGAGAGACCCAGTACTTC. This translates into CASSLLAGEGETQYF. The rearrangement uses TRBV6-5 and TRBJ2-5; 11 nucleotides align to TRBD2. V dropped 5 bases and J dropped 4; count of bases not matched to a gene: 6. Germline V lookup: CDR1 MNHEY, CDR2 SVGAGI. The CDR3 spans 15 residues.

This chain links TRBV9 with TRBJ1-4; tentatively, D is TRBD1 (5 bases). Germline V CDR1 and CDR2: SGDLS, YYNGEE. This CDR3 is 16 amino acids long. V shed 3 bases and J shed 7 bases, with 19 bases lying between them. Here the CDR3 reads CASSDGAEGLGEKLFF. The CDR3 nucleotides read TGTGCCAGCAGCGATGGGGCCGAGGGCTTGGGTGAAAAACTGTTTTTT.

The chain uses TRBV9 and TRBJ1-1; D not certain. V lost 4 bases and J lost 1, with 17 bases in between. The CDR3 loop spans 16 amino acids. CDR1 and CDR2 (germline): SGDLS, YYNGEE. For the CDR3, the DNA is TGTGCCAGCAGCACGAAATCCGGCAGAGAGAACACTGAAGCTTTCTTT. Its protein is CASSTKSGRENTEAFF. The full variable domain, with the rest looked up from reference TRBV9 and TRBJ1-1, is DSGVTQTPKHLITATGQRVTLRCSPRSGDLSVYWYQQSLDQGLQFLIQYYNGEERAKGNILERFSAQQFPDLHSELNLSSLELGDSALYFCASSTKSGRENTEAFFGQGTRLTVV.

The J gene is TRBJ2-7, the V gene TRBV25-1; D may be TRBD1 (6 bases). Trimming took off 5 bases at V and 4 bases at J, with 9 bases between the two ends. CDR1 MGHDK and CDR2 SYGVNS come from the germline V gene. This CDR3 spans 12 amino acids. The CDR3 protein is CASSTGFYEQYF. CDR3 in DNA: TGTGCCAGCAGTACAGGGTTTTACGAGCAGTACTTC.

The V and J genes are TRBV7-9 and TRBJ2-7, with D possibly called TRBD1 or TRBD2 (5 bases each). CDR3 size: 15 residues. Germline CDR1 is SEHNR and CDR2 is FQNEAQ (reference sequence). V lost 5 bases to trimming and J lost 1 base, with 15 bases between them. CDR3 DNA sequence: TGTGCCAGCAGCAGCCGGGACGGACTTTCCTACGAGCAGTACTTC. Translation: CASSSRDGLSYEQYF.

The chain carries TRBV7-3 and TRBJ2-7; D is perhaps TRBD2 (5 bases). The V end lost 4 bases, the J end lost 4 bases, and 11 bases lay between the germline ends. The length of the CDR3 is 13 residues. Germline V gene data show CDR1 as SGHTA and CDR2 as FQGTGA. CDR3 residues: CASSSGLGYEQYF. For the CDR3, the DNA is TGTGCCAGCAGCTCGGGGTTGGGATACGAGCAGTACTTC. The full variable domain, with the rest looked up from reference TRBV7-3 and TRBJ2-7, is GAGVSQTPSNKVTEKGKYVELRCDPISGHTALYWYRQSLGQGPEFLIYFQGTGAADDSGLPNDRFFAVRPEGSVSTLKIQRTERGDSAVYLCASSSGLGYEQYFGPGTRLTVT.

The genes are TRBV7-9 and TRBJ2-3, with a possible D match to TRBD2 (6 bases). The length of the CDR3 is 16 residues. The V and J ends lost 4 bases and 0 bases respectively, with 14 bases between them. In germline, CDR1 is SEHNR, CDR2 FQNEAQ (reference sequence). In DNA form, the CDR3 reads TGTGCCAGCAGCTCCAACCGGGACTCAAGCACAGATACGCAGTATTTT. It yields the protein CASSSNRDSSTDTQYF.

The chain links TRBV4-1 to TRBJ2-1; a possible D gene is TRBD1 (6 bases). Germline V gives CDR1 MGHRA, CDR2 YSYEKL. The CDR3 is made up of 16 amino acids. V was shortened by 6 bases and J by 4 bases, with 19 bases between the two germline ends. CDR3 nucleotides: TGCGCCAGCAGGACCACTCCCCAAGGGGGTTACAATGAGCAGTTCTTC. Translating it yields CASRTTPQGGYNEQFF.

The CDR3 bases are TGTGCCAGCAGTTACTGGACCGGGACTAGTATCGATGAGCAGTTCTTC. Protein: CASSYWTGTSIDEQFF. The rearrangement links TRBV6-5 to TRBJ2-1; 8 bases match TRBD2. The CDR3 contains 16 residues. Per germline, CDR1 MNHEY and CDR2 SVGAGI. Trimming took 1 base from V and 8 from J; bases not matched to a gene: 10.

V and J are TRBV4-2 and TRBJ2-1, with 13 bases matching TRBD2. The CDR3 has 18 amino acids. V lost 5 bases, J lost 5 bases, and 12 bases stayed unmatched. Germline CDR1 LGHNA, CDR2 YNFKEQ. CDR3 residues: CASSSRLAGGHRDNEQFF. The CDR3 nucleotides are TGTGCCAGCAGCAGCCGACTAGCGGGAGGTCATCGGGACAATGAGCAGTTCTTC.

Note on this clone: Different DNA sequences within this sample yield the same CDR3. The chain joins TRBV12-5 to TRBJ2-2; weak D call: TRBD1 (5 bases). The CDR3 sequence is 13 residues long. Germline V gives CDR1 LGHNT, CDR2 FRNRAP. The ends were cut back, 3 bases at V and 4 bases at J, with 6 bases in the middle. The CDR3 spells CASGLGVTGELFF. In DNA form, the CDR3 reads TGTGCTAGTGGTTTAGGGGTCACCGGGGAGCTGTTTTTT.

The chain recombines TRBV27 with TRBJ2-2; 13 bases line up with TRBD2. In germline, CDR1 is MNHEY, CDR2 SMNVEV (reference sequence). CDR3 length equals 18 residues. The trim removed 6 bases at V and 1 base at J, leaving 8 bases unmatched. This CDR3 reads CASSRTSGRSRNTGELFF. The DNA of the CDR3 is TGTGCCAGCAGCCGGACTAGCGGGAGATCCCGGAACACCGGGGAGCTGTTTTTT.

The V and J genes are TRBV7-9 and TRBJ2-5; D is undetermined. V was shortened by 1 base and J by 3 bases, with 9 bases between the two germline ends. The CDR3 runs 14 residues. Per the germline V gene, CDR1 is SEHNR and CDR2 is FQNEAQ (reference sequence). The CDR3 sequence is CASSLVGDKETQYF. DNA of the CDR3: TGTGCCAGCAGCTTAGTCGGAGACAAAGAGACCCAGTACTTC. Based on the CDR3 plus reference TRBV7-9 and TRBJ2-5, the full variable domain is DTGVSQNPRHKITKRGQNVTFRCDPISEHNRLYWYRQTLGQGPEFLTYFQNEAQLEKSRLLSDRFSAERPKGSFSTLEIQRTEQGDSAMYLCASSLVGDKETQYFGPGTRLLVL.

The gene calls are TRBV9 and TRBJ2-3; maybe TRBD2 (6 bases). V was clipped by 1 base and J by 1 base, with 10 bases between them. The germline V gene encodes CDR1 SGDLS and CDR2 YYNGEE. This CDR3 has 15 residues. Here the CDR3 reads CASSVHGGGTDTQYF. The CDR3 DNA sequence: TGTGCCAGCAGCGTACACGGGGGTGGCACAGATACGCAGTATTTT.

The chain is built from TRBV27 and TRBJ2-2; 9 bases align to TRBD1. After removal of 6 bases from V and 13 bases from J, the junction contained 6 bases not matched to a gene. This CDR3 comprises 12 residues. CDR1 and CDR2 from the germline V gene are MNHEY and SMNVEV (reference sequence). CDR3 in DNA: TGTGCCAGCAGAAATGAGGACAGGGGGCTGTTTTTT. The encoded protein is CASRNEDRGLFF.

A single count supports this clone. The chain employs TRBV25-1 and TRBJ2-5, with 9 bases that match TRBD1. TRBJ2-7 matches the DNA end more closely, so the J call is doubtful. The CDR3 length is 16 residues. Germline CDR1 reads MGHDK; CDR2 reads SYGVNS. The CDR3, as DNA: TGTGCCAGCAGTGTGGGTGACAGGGGGTTCCCCTACGAGCAGTACTTC. Amino acids: CASSVGDRGFPYEQYF.

This chain connects TRBV29-1 to TRBJ2-7, with TRBD1 matching 7 bases. Germline assignment: CDR1 SQVTM and CDR2 ANQGSEA. The CDR3 loop spans 16 amino acids. V lost 0 bases and J lost 0; bases outside the gene matches: 8. In nucleotides, the CDR3 is TGCAGCGTTGAAGATAGGGGGACAGCTCCCTCCTACGAGCAGTACTTC. Translating gives CSVEDRGTAPSYEQYF.

This clone was observed a single time. V gene TRBV6-5 combines with J gene TRBJ2-3, with D tentatively TRBD2 (6 bases). Germline-derived CDR1 and CDR2 are MNHEY and SVGAGI. Trimming took off 2 bases at V and 2 bases at J, with 14 bases between the two ends. This CDR3 has 16 amino acids. The CDR3 loop reads CASSYGPGLNTDTQYF. The CDR3 nucleotides read TGTGCCAGCAGTTACGGCCCGGGACTCAACACAGATACGCAGTATTTT.

The chain combines TRBV21-1 with TRBJ2-7. TRBV21-1 is a documented pseudogene. This CDR3 has 17 residues. CDR3 nucleotide sequence: TGTGCCAGCAGCGACTCTTTACTACAGCCGAGCTCCTACGAGCAGTACTTC. Its translation is CASSDSLLQPSSYEQYF.